Listed below are T cell receptor beta chains from one sample, sequenced in a study of T cell responses to AZD1222 COVID-19 vaccine. The assay was immunoSEQ multiplex PCR, and TCRdb's table has in-frame clones only and misses some. The sample shows over 45,000 clones, about 85% of them seen only once. The starting material was peripheral blood, obtained on day 0 of AZD1222 vaccination. The receptors stem from an adult in good health. Each CDR3 is given with its conserved first and last residue. The D gene is left open where the match is weak. Only some rows state a clone size, as once, few, many or a class for expanded clones.

V gene: TRBV6-5; D gene: TRBD1; J gene: TRBJ2-2; clone size: -; CDR3 DNA: TGTGCCAGCAGGCGGGACAGGGGGACCGGGGAGCTGTTTTTT; CDR3 protein: CASRRDRGTGELFF
V gene: TRBV3-1/TRBV3-2; D gene: TRBD2; J gene: TRBJ2-7; clone size: -; CDR3 DNA: TGTGCCAGCAGCCAAGAGTTCGGGGAGCTAGCGGTAACCGTGCAGTACTTC; CDR3 protein: CASSQEFGELAVTVQYF
V gene: TRBV19; D gene: TRBD1; J gene: TRBJ1-5; clone size: -; CDR3 DNA: TGTGCCAGTACCTTTGACAGGGCCCAAGGTGGGAATCAGCCCCAGCATTTT; CDR3 protein: CASTFDRAQGGNQPQHF
V gene: TRBV6-5; D gene: TRBD1; J gene: TRBJ1-1; clone size: -; CDR3 DNA: TGTGCCAGCAGTTACTCGGGGACAGCGAACACTGAAGCTTTCTTT; CDR3 protein: CASSYSGTANTEAFF
V gene: TRBV19; D gene: TRBD1; J gene: TRBJ1-4; clone size: -; CDR3 DNA: TGTGCCAGTAGTAAGGGACAGACTGCAACTAATGAAAAACTGTTTTTT; CDR3 protein: CASSKGQTATNEKLFF
V gene: TRBV28; D gene: -; J gene: TRBJ1-4; clone size: few; CDR3 DNA: TGTGCCAGCAGCCCCCGCCGGGGTTGGGGGACAACTAATGAAAAACTGTTTTTT; CDR3 protein: CASSPRRGWGTTNEKLFF
V gene: TRBV7-9; D gene: -; J gene: TRBJ1-1; clone size: -; CDR3 DNA: TGTGCCAGCAGCTCTACCGGGACTGGGAACACTGAAGCTTTCTTT; CDR3 protein: CASSSTGTGNTEAFF
V gene: TRBV24-1; D gene: TRBD1; J gene: TRBJ2-2; clone size: -; CDR3 DNA: TGTGCCACCAGCCCGACAGGGCCCGGGGAGCTGTTTTTT; CDR3 protein: CATSPTGPGELFF
V gene: TRBV9; D gene: TRBD1; J gene: TRBJ2-2; clone size: once; CDR3 DNA: TGTGCCAGCAGCCCGCTGACAGGGGGAACCGGGGAGCTGTTTTTT; CDR3 protein: CASSPLTGGTGELFF
V gene: TRBV19; D gene: -; J gene: TRBJ2-7; clone size: few; CDR3 DNA: TGTGCCAGTAGTACCGTGCCGGGATCCAACTACGAGCAGTACTTC; CDR3 protein: CASSTVPGSNYEQYF
V gene: TRBV10-3; D gene: -; J gene: TRBJ1-6; clone size: -; CDR3 DNA: TGTGCCAGCTACAGGTCAGAGGGGTCACCCCTCCACTTT; CDR3 protein: CASYRSEGSPLHF
V gene: TRBV6-5; D gene: TRBD1; J gene: TRBJ1-5; clone size: -; CDR3 DNA: TGTGCCAGCAGTCTTACAGGGGGCAGGAATCAGCCCCAGCATTTT; CDR3 protein: CASSLTGGRNQPQHF
V gene: TRBV18; D gene: -; J gene: TRBJ2-7; clone size: -; CDR3 DNA: TGTGCCAGCTCACCACCCTTCGACAGCTACGAGCAGTACTTC; CDR3 protein: CASSPPFDSYEQYF
V gene: TRBV27; D gene: -; J gene: TRBJ2-7; clone size: -; CDR3 DNA: TGTGCCAGCAGTTTAGGGCCTGCCTACGAGCAGTACTTC; CDR3 protein: CASSLGPAYEQYF
V gene: TRBV9; D gene: -; J gene: TRBJ2-1; clone size: -; CDR3 DNA: TGTGCCAGCAGCCTAGGGGGGTCCTACAATGAGCAGTTCTTC; CDR3 protein: CASSLGGSYNEQFF
V gene: TRBV9; D gene: TRBD1; J gene: TRBJ2-7; clone size: -; CDR3 DNA: TGTGCCAGCAGCGCCGAGGGACAGATTAGCCACGAGCAGTACTTC; CDR3 protein: CASSAEGQISHEQYF
V gene: TRBV2; D gene: -; J gene: TRBJ1-3; clone size: -; CDR3 DNA: TGTGCCAGCAGTGGACAACTCTCTGGAAACACCATATATTTT; CDR3 protein: CASSGQLSGNTIYF
V gene: TRBV19; D gene: -; J gene: TRBJ2-2; clone size: -; CDR3 DNA: TGTGCCAGCGAAACAGGGAACACCGGGGAGCTGTTTTTT; CDR3 protein: CASETGNTGELFF
V gene: TRBV3-1/TRBV3-2; D gene: TRBD2; J gene: TRBJ2-7; clone size: -; CDR3 DNA: TGTGCCAGCAGCCAGGGACAGACTAGCGGGGGGAACGAGCAGTACTTC; CDR3 protein: CASSQGQTSGGNEQYF
V gene: TRBV27; D gene: TRBD1; J gene: TRBJ1-1; clone size: -; CDR3 DNA: TGTGCCAGCAGTCCAAACAGGGGATGGAACACTGAAGCTTTCTTT; CDR3 protein: CASSPNRGWNTEAFF
V gene: TRBV3-1/TRBV3-2; D gene: -; J gene: TRBJ1-4; clone size: -; CDR3 DNA: TGTGCCAGTAAGGGTACTAATGAAAAACTGTTTTTT; CDR3 protein: CASKGTNEKLFF
V gene: TRBV6-5; D gene: -; J gene: TRBJ1-6; clone size: -; CDR3 DNA: TGTGCCAGCAGTTACGAGATTAGCTCCTATAATTCACCCCTCCACTTT; CDR3 protein: CASSYEISSYNSPLHF
V gene: TRBV19; D gene: -; J gene: TRBJ2-7; clone size: -; CDR3 DNA: TGTGCCAGTAGTATCAGGGACACCTACGAGCAGTACTTC; CDR3 protein: CASSIRDTYEQYF
V gene: TRBV6-5; D gene: TRBD2; J gene: TRBJ2-3; clone size: -; CDR3 DNA: TGTGCCAGCAGTTTTAGCGGGGGGGCTGTCACAGATACGCAGTATTTT; CDR3 protein: CASSFSGGAVTDTQYF
V gene: TRBV7-9; D gene: -; J gene: TRBJ1-1; clone size: few; CDR3 DNA: TGTGCCAGCAGCTTGTCTGTTTTGAATGAAGCTTTCTTT; CDR3 protein: CASSLSVLNEAFF
V gene: TRBV27; D gene: -; J gene: TRBJ2-2; clone size: -; CDR3 DNA: TGTGCCAGCAGTTTACGTGATGAACAGGGGAACACCGGGGAGCTGTTTTTT; CDR3 protein: CASSLRDEQGNTGELFF
V gene: TRBV7-3; D gene: -; J gene: TRBJ2-3; clone size: -; CDR3 DNA: TGTGCCAGCAGCTTAACTCCTAGCGATACAGATACGCAGTATTTT; CDR3 protein: CASSLTPSDTDTQYF
V gene: TRBV18; D gene: -; J gene: TRBJ2-1; clone size: -; CDR3 DNA: TGTGCCAGCTCACCACCGCGATCGGCGAGCTACAATGAGCAGTTCTTC; CDR3 protein: CASSPPRSASYNEQFF
V gene: TRBV10-3; D gene: TRBD1; J gene: TRBJ1-3; clone size: once; CDR3 DNA: TGTGCCATCAGTGCCACGGGACAGTTCTCTGGAAACACCATATATTTT; CDR3 protein: CAISATGQFSGNTIYF
V gene: TRBV19; D gene: -; J gene: TRBJ1-6; clone size: -; CDR3 DNA: TGTGCCAGTAGTGATACAGGGTTTGCAGATTCACCCCTCCACTTT; CDR3 protein: CASSDTGFADSPLHF
V gene: TRBV12-3/TRBV12-4; D gene: -; J gene: TRBJ1-2; clone size: -; CDR3 DNA: TGTGCCAGCAGTTTAGGCGATAACTATGGCTACACCTTC; CDR3 protein: CASSLGDNYGYTF